These T cell receptor beta chains were read from a single sample in a study of early T cells in non-severe SARS-CoV-2 infection. MiXCR was run by TCRdb on the 5' RACE reads, yielding one entry per CDR3 protein. Found here are around 46,000 distinct CDR3 sequences, around 10% of them singletons; the top ten hold 21%. The sequenced material came from whole blood. The receptors were sampled from an adult who was a healthcare worker with PCR-confirmed SARS-CoV-2 infection or an uninfected control (not recorded which). CDR3s include the opening cysteine and the closing phenylalanine or tryptophan. A D gene is named only where the DNA matches it firmly. Expanded clones are given a class, and other clones once, few, many or no size at all.

CDR3aa	CDR3nt	d_gene	v_gene	j_gene	abundance
CASSLSGGPYGYTF	TGTGCCAGCAGTTTGTCAGGGGGTCCCTATGGCTACACCTTC	TRBD1	TRBV28	TRBJ1-2	.
CASSSSQGYTGELFF	TGTGCCAGCAGCTCTTCACAGGGGTACACCGGGGAGCTGTTTTTT	TRBD1	TRBV7-9	TRBJ2-2	many
CAWKKGKASQYF	TGTGCCTGGAAGAAGGGAAAAGCGTCACAGTATTTT	.	TRBV30	TRBJ2-3	few
CASSLSGRAIDTQYF	TGTGCCAGCAGCCTCAGCGGGAGGGCCATAGATACGCAGTATTTT	TRBD2	TRBV7-2	TRBJ2-3	many
CASSHRDRARDTQYF	TGTGCCAGCAGCCACCGGGACAGGGCTCGGGATACGCAGTATTTT	TRBD1	TRBV14	TRBJ2-3	.
CSVGQPGTEAFF	TGCAGCGTTGGGCAACCCGGGACTGAAGCTTTCTTT	.	TRBV29-1	TRBJ1-1	many
CASSLARAGYEQYF	TGTGCCAGCAGCTTAGCGCGGGCCGGGTACGAGCAGTACTTC	.	TRBV7-8	TRBJ2-7	few
CASSYGLAGSTDTQYF	TGTGCCAGCAGCTACGGACTAGCGGGGAGTACAGATACGCAGTATTTT	TRBD2	TRBV5-6	TRBJ2-3	.
CASSESSLSGELFF	TGTGCCAGCAGCGAATCTAGCTTATCCGGGGAGCTGTTTTTT	.	TRBV7-3	TRBJ2-2	many
CASSPPSGSGANVLTF	TGTGCCAGCAGTCCCCCTTCGGGCTCTGGGGCCAACGTCCTGACTTTC	.	TRBV6-5	TRBJ2-6	many
CASTKAGAVYQYEQYF	TGTGCCAGCACTAAAGCGGGAGCGGTTTATCAGTACGAGCAGTACTTC	TRBD2	TRBV6-2/TRBV6-3	TRBJ2-7	.
CASSLGAGEQFF	TGTGCCAGCAGCTTGGGGGCGGGTGAGCAGTTCTTC	.	TRBV7-2	TRBJ2-1	medium-sized
CASSDSTGRFGNTIYF	TGTGCCAGCAGTGATTCTACAGGGCGATTTGGAAACACCATATATTTT	.	TRBV6-6	TRBJ1-3	.
CASSLYRGVGETQYF	TGTGCCAGCAGCTTGTACAGGGGCGTAGGAGAGACCCAGTACTTC	TRBD1	TRBV5-6	TRBJ2-5	many
CASRGFVVPETQYF	TGTGCCAGCAGGGGATTTGTAGTTCCAGAGACCCAGTACTTC	.	TRBV28	TRBJ2-5	few
CASSFRSGTGSYEQYF	TGTGCCAGCAGTTTCCGCTCCGGGACGGGATCCTACGAGCAGTACTTC	.	TRBV28	TRBJ2-7	.
CASSTDREKETQYF	TGTGCCAGCAGTACGGACAGGGAAAAAGAGACCCAGTACTTC	TRBD1	TRBV28	TRBJ2-5	many
CAWSNQGRARNEQFF	TGTGCCTGGAGCAACCAGGGTAGGGCGCGGAATGAGCAGTTCTTC	.	TRBV30	TRBJ2-1	.
CAISRRAGTEAFF	TGTGCCATCTCCAGGAGGGCGGGCACTGAAGCTTTCTTT	.	TRBV28	TRBJ1-1	.
CASSPSGLARNEQFF	TGCGCCAGCAGCCCTTCGGGACTAGCAAGGAATGAGCAGTTCTTC	TRBD2	TRBV4-1	TRBJ2-1	few
CASSFRTGTTDTQYF	TGTGCCAGCAGTTTCCGGACGGGGACCACAGATACGCAGTATTTT	.	TRBV28	TRBJ2-3	.
CSARGAGRPSETQYF	TGCAGTGCTAGAGGGGCGGGGAGGCCCTCAGAGACCCAGTACTTC	.	TRBV20-1	TRBJ2-5	many